The source of this TCR beta chain is a study of CD8+ T cells in alopecia areata. Between the trimmed V and J ends, which lost 4 bases and 7 bases, there was a span of 15 bases. Germline values: CDR1 SGHNT, CDR2 YYREEE (reference sequence). The CDR3 is 15 amino acids. It was cDNA, reverse transcribed from extracted RNA, that served as the sequencing template. Profiled with immunoSEQ multiplex PCR; TCRdb holds only in-frame clones, not every one. The sample has about 150,000 clones; roughly 50% are singletons. The sequencing used CD4+ T cells sorted from blood, collected at week 0. The TCR was taken from a human donor with alopecia areata. The rearrangement joins TRBV5-4 to TRBJ1-6; a weak D match, TRBD1 (5 bases). CDR3 amino acids: CASSQGGDGNSPLHF. The CDR3 DNA reads as TGTGCCAGCAGCCAGGGCGGGGACGGAAATTCACCCCTCCACTTT.